Here is one TCR beta chain with its context. Its target is not known. This sample stems from a study of siplizumab effects on memory and regulatory T cells. Broader study findings: Siplizumab caused a significant drop in alloreactive sequences traceable to unstimulated CD4+ memory cells. The naive T cell population seemed more diverse than memory cells and seemed a major contributor to the alloresponse. Tracing alloreactive clones into unstimulated subsets worked for only a minor fraction of them.

Data came from immunoSEQ multiplex PCR; TCRdb stores just in-frame clones and leaves some out. This table has roughly 56,000 clones, approximately 95% appearing once. The sequence derives from a human donor in good health. Sequencing input: CD8+ T cells sorted from blood.

CDR3 DNA: TGTGCCAGCAGCGTTCTAGGTCAGCCCCAGCATTTT. This sequence encodes CASSVLGQPQHF. The chain combines TRBV27 with TRBJ1-5; D call uncertain. Germline V gene sequence: CDR1 MNHEY, CDR2 SMNVEV (reference sequence). V gave up 6 bases and J gave up 6 bases, with 9 bases separating them. The CDR3 loop spans 12 amino acids.